These 14 T cell receptor beta chains were all obtained from the same sample, sequenced in a study of long-term antiretroviral therapy in people with HIV. Run at survey level, the immunoSEQ assay was version v3.0. Only in-frame clones appear in the TCRdb table, and some are missing; sequencing was by immunoSEQ multiplex PCR. The sample contains about 13,000 clones, approximately 80% of which appear only once. Sequences were derived from unsorted PBMCs, sampled 3.2 years before starting antiretroviral therapy. The receptors were gathered from a man aged 40-49 years with HIV.

V is TRBV7-9 and J is TRBJ2-1, with 7 bases matching TRBD1. V was pared by 5 bases and J by 1 base, with 8 bases of the junction left unmatched. CDR1 is SEHNR and CDR2 is FQNEAQ in the germline V gene (reference sequence). The CDR3 has 16 amino acids. The DNA of the CDR3 is TGTGCCAGCAGCCTTCTGAGGGGGCAGTCCTACAATGAGCAGTTCTTC. Its translation: CASSLLRGQSYNEQFF.

J is TRBJ2-7 and V is TRBV21-1; TRBD2 was called by the table and not checked on the DNA. TRBV21-1 counts as a pseudogene. This CDR3 region has 17 residues. CDR3 in DNA: TGTGCCAGCAGCAAAGAGATTGAAGCGGGGGTTATCTACGAGCAGTACTTC. Translating gives CASSKEIEAGVIYEQYF.

The chain joins TRBV6-5 to TRBJ1-2; no clear D gene. Germline V gives CDR1 MNHEY, CDR2 SVGAGI. The CDR3 runs to 12 residues. V gave up 7 bases and J gave up 8 bases, with 14 bases separating them. CDR3: CASTSTIGGYTF. The DNA of the CDR3 is TGTGCCAGCACCTCTACTATTGGGGGCTACACCTTC.

The chain is built from TRBV14 and TRBJ1-6; D ambiguous. The V and J ends lost 4 bases and 0 bases respectively, with 7 bases between them. The germline V gene has CDR1 SGHDN and CDR2 FVKESK. The length of the CDR3 is 15 residues. This chain's CDR3 is CASSRVRSYNSPLHF. The CDR3 nucleotides are TGTGCCAGCAGCCGGGTTCGCTCCTATAATTCACCCCTCCACTTT.

The V gene is TRBV11-3, the J gene TRBJ2-3; D is unresolved. Trimming pared 5 bases from V and 0 bases from J, leaving 15 bases between. The CDR3 is made up of 16 amino acids. Germline assignment: CDR1 SGHNT and CDR2 YENEEA. The CDR3 sequence: CASSHPLLESTDTQYF. Written as DNA, the CDR3 is TGTGCCAGCAGCCACCCCCTTTTGGAAAGCACAGATACGCAGTATTTT. The full variable domain, with the rest looked up from reference TRBV11-3 and TRBJ2-3, is EAGVVQSPRYKIIEKKQPVAFWCNPISGHNTLYWYLQNLGQGPELLIRYENEEAVDDSQLPKDRFSAERLKGVDSTLKIQPAELGDSAVYLCASSHPLLESTDTQYFGPGTRLTVL.

The chain is built from TRBV6-5 and TRBJ2-3; D uncertain. CDR3 length: 14 residues. Germline V lookup: CDR1 MNHEY, CDR2 SVGAGI. The germline V and J ends were trimmed by 2 bases and 6 bases, with 12 bases remaining between them. The CDR3 is CASSYTSVTDTQYF. The CDR3 region has the DNA TGTGCCAGCAGTTACACGTCAGTCACGGATACGCAGTATTTT.

The rearrangement joins TRBV27 to TRBJ2-7; no clear D gene. This CDR3 has 16 amino acids. Looked up from germline, CDR1 is MNHEY and CDR2 is SMNVEV (reference sequence). Trimming pared 4 bases from V and 3 bases from J, leaving 19 bases between. The CDR3, as DNA: TGTGCCAGCAGTTCCTCAGTGGGTATCGGCCGCTACGAGCAGTACTTC. Its translation is CASSSSVGIGRYEQYF.

The chain joins TRBV14 to TRBJ1-3; D not resolved. The CDR3 has 15 residues. V lost 4 bases and J lost 0, with 10 bases in between. Germline CDR1 and CDR2: SGHDN and FVKESK. CDR3 protein: CASSPRSISGNTIYF. CDR3 coding DNA: TGTGCCAGCAGCCCCCGTTCGATCTCTGGAAACACCATATATTTT.

J is TRBJ1-2 and V is TRBV5-4; the D gene is possibly TRBD1 (6 bases). The V gene lost 4 bases and the J gene lost 5 bases, with 18 bases spanning the gap. Germline V gives CDR1 SGHNT, CDR2 YYREEE (reference sequence). This CDR3 has 15 amino acids. The DNA for the CDR3 is TGTGCCAGCAGCCCGTTGGGCGGGGGCGGTTATGGCTACACCTTC. Amino acid sequence: CASSPLGGGGYGYTF.

This chain joins TRBV5-1 and TRBJ2-7, with 9 bases matching TRBD1. CDR3 length: 14 residues. With 5 bases clipped from V and 5 bases from J, the junction kept 8 bases outside the gene matches. The germline V gene has CDR1 SGHRS and CDR2 YFSETQ. Here the CDR3 DNA reads TGCGCCAGCAGACCAGGACAGGGGATCCACGAGCAGTACTTC. This codes for CASRPGQGIHEQYF.

The chain has TRBV6-1 and TRBJ1-6, with 9 bases lining up with TRBD1. There are 15 residues in the CDR3. The junction had 5 bases not matched to a gene; V was cut back by 4 bases and J by 7 bases. The V gene's germline CDR1 is MNHNS and CDR2 SASEGT. CDR3 loop: CASSVLDRGNSPLHF. CDR3 coding DNA: TGTGCCAGCAGTGTCCTGGACAGGGGCAATTCACCCCTCCACTTT.

This clone showed up just a few times. The chain recombines TRBV7-3 with TRBJ2-2; no firm D call. Germline V lookup: CDR1 SGHTA, CDR2 FQGTGA. Trimming left V 3 bases short and J 5 bases short, with 13 bases between. The CDR3 length is 15 residues. CDR3 loop: CASSLGLPGTGELFF. CDR3 DNA sequence: TGTGCCAGCAGCTTGGGCCTGCCTGGGACCGGGGAGCTGTTTTTT.

The chain is built from TRBV14 and TRBJ1-6, with 8 bases identical to TRBD1. V lost 4 bases and J lost 9; bases outside the gene matches: 11. This CDR3 spans 16 amino acids. Germline CDR1 reads SGHDN; CDR2 reads FVKESK. The CDR3 region is CASSLSGTGVSSPLHF. The CDR3 DNA follows: TGTGCCAGCAGCCTTTCCGGGACAGGCGTTTCTTCACCCCTCCACTTT. The entire variable domain, with the rest obtained from reference TRBV14 and TRBJ1-6, is as follows: EAGVTQFPSHSVIEKGQTVTLRCDPISGHDNLYWYRRVMGKEIKFLLHFVKESKQDESGMPNNRFLAERTGGTYSTLKVQPAELEDSGVYFCASSLSGTGVSSPLHFGNGTRLTVT.

This clone was counted a few times. CDR3 DNA sequence: TGTGCCAGCAGCCCTGGGACACTCTATGGCTACACCTTC. Translating it yields CASSPGTLYGYTF. J is TRBJ1-2 and V is TRBV9; tentative D call: TRBD1 (6 bases). Germline V gives CDR1 SGDLS, CDR2 YYNGEE. This CDR3 region has 13 residues. V was trimmed by 4 bases and J by 4 bases, leaving 11 bases between them.